This T cell receptor (beta chain) was sequenced for a study of blood T cell repertoires in COVID-19. Turning to the study itself: The study drew acute and convalescent COVID-19 samples from the United States, Italy and Spain. Nucleic acid was either cDNA or gDNA, and it came from T cells, B-cell-depleted T cells, or PBMCs.

As originally analysed: The authors estimated nucleated cell counts from reference gene primer amplification. Here immunoSEQ multiplex PCR was the method, and the copy in TCRdb shows in-frame clones only, minus some. V, J and clone size are taken as reported in that table, and D and trimming were inferred from the DNA itself. The profile shows about 100,000 clones, around 85% of them singletons. Germline V CDR1 and CDR2: SGHDT, YYEEEE. CDR3 size: 15 residues. V was cut by 3 bases and J by 1 base, with 12 bases left in between. Material for sequencing was peripheral blood. The sequence came from a man between 50 and 59 years old with active or convalescent COVID-19. The V call is TRBV5-6, the J call TRBJ2-3, with TRBD2 as a possible D gene (7 bases). Here the CDR3 DNA reads TGTGCCAGCAGCTCCGGAGGGGGGGGCACAGATACGCAGTATTTT. Protein sequence: CASSSGGGGTDTQYF.